This T cell receptor beta chain comes out of a study of control samples from healthy donors and cancer patients. The CDR3 contains 15 residues. The germline V gene encodes CDR1 KGHSH and CDR2 LQKENI. Germline trimming cut 6 bases from V and 2 bases from J; bases unmatched to any gene: 3. Sequenced by immunoSEQ multiplex PCR; TCRdb stores in-frame clones only, minus some. The repertoire includes fewer than 85,000 clones, around 94% of them detected once, and around 6% sits in the top ten. Input material: blood. This receptor was identified in a woman aged 55-69 years in good health. V is TRBV18 and J is TRBJ2-2, with 10 bases matching TRBD2. The CDR3 DNA follows: TGTGCCAGCTCCCAACTAGCGGGAAACACCGGGGAGCTGTTTTTT. Its protein is CASSQLAGNTGELFF.